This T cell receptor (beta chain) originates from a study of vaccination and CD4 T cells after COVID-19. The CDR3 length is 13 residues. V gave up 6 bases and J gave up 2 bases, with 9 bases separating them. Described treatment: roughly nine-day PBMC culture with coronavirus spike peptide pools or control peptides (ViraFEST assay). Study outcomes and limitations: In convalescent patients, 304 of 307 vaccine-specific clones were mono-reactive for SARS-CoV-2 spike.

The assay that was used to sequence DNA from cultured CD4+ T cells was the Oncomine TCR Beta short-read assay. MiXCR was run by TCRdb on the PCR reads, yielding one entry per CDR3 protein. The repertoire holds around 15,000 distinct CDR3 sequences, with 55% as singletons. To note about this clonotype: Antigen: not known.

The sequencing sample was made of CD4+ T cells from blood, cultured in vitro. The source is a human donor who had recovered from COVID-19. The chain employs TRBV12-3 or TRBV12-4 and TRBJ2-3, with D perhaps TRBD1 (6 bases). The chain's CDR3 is CASRRQVTDTQYF. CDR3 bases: TGTGCCAGCAGGCGACAGGTCACAGATACGCAGTATTTT.